This T cell receptor (beta chain) was documented in a study of OX40 agonist ivuxolimab in advanced cancers. Per germline, CDR1 SEHNR and CDR2 FQNEAQ (reference sequence). Trimming cost V 7 bases and J 5 bases, with 7 bases left between them. The CDR3 is 11 residues long. Profiled with immunoSEQ multiplex PCR; TCRdb holds only in-frame clones, not every one. The sample yields about 99,000 clones, approximately 95% seen once. The TCR sequence derives from an adult with an advanced solid tumor such as melanoma, head and neck, liver or kidney cancer. The source material was CD4+ or CD8+ T cells sorted from blood, sampled in a trial of the OX40 agonist ivuxolimab. V usage is TRBV7-9 and J usage is TRBJ2-3; D gene unclear. The CDR3, as DNA: TGTGCCAGCACCGTCCAAGATACGCAGTATTTT. This sequence encodes CASTVQDTQYF.